The rows below give T cell receptor beta chains drawn from one sample of a study of blood T cell repertoires in COVID-19. The assay was immunoSEQ multiplex PCR, and TCRdb's table has in-frame clones only and misses some. There are some 86,000 clones in the sample; about 83% occur only once, and approximately 15% lies in the top ten. Input material: peripheral blood. These receptors all come from a woman in her 70s with acute or convalescent COVID-19. Each CDR3 is given with its conserved first and last residue. The D gene is left open where the match is weak. The listing skips clone size in some rows; elsewhere it reads once, few, many or a size class.

clone size	V gene	D gene	J gene	CDR3 DNA	CDR3 protein
.	TRBV6-2/TRBV6-3	.	TRBJ1-1	TGTGCCAGCAGTCCGCCGGGAGTGGGCGCTGAAGCTTTCTTT	CASSPPGVGAEAFF
.	TRBV3-1/TRBV3-2	TRBD2	TRBJ2-5	TGTGCCAGCAGCCGTAAGCGGGGGGTAACGGAGACCCAGTACTTC	CASSRKRGVTETQYF
.	TRBV9	TRBD1	TRBJ1-1	TGTGCCAGCAGCCCCACAGGGGACACTGAAGCTTTCTTT	CASSPTGDTEAFF
.	TRBV29-1	TRBD1	TRBJ2-2	TGCAGCGTTAGGGACAGGGATTACACCGGGGAGCTGTTTTTT	CSVRDRDYTGELFF
.	TRBV6-5	TRBD1	TRBJ2-5	TGTGCCAGCAGTTACGGCGTTTGGACAGGGGGGGAGACCCAGTACTTC	CASSYGVWTGGETQYF
.	TRBV2	.	TRBJ1-3	TGTGCCACCCCCGGACAGGGAAACACCATATATTTT	CATPGQGNTIYF
.	TRBV6-5	.	TRBJ1-1	TGTGCCAGCAACTTGGGGGGGAGTTCCACTGAAGCTTTCTTT	CASNLGGSSTEAFF
.	TRBV6-5	TRBD1	TRBJ1-5	TGTGCCAGTGGACAGGGGATCTATCAGCCCCAGCATTTT	CASGQGIYQPQHF
few	TRBV6-4	.	TRBJ2-2	TGTGCCAGCAGTGACTCTACGGGCACCGGGGAGCTGTTTTTT	CASSDSTGTGELFF
.	TRBV2	.	TRBJ1-6	TGTGCCAGCAGTGAAGGGCAGGATAATTCACCCCTCCACTTT	CASSEGQDNSPLHF
.	TRBV3-1/TRBV3-2	TRBD1	TRBJ1-4	TGTGCCAGCAGCCAACTCTGGGACAGGGGAGGTGAAAAACTGTTTTTT	CASSQLWDRGGEKLFF
.	TRBV5-1	.	TRBJ2-3	TGCGCCAGCAGCCGGGGAGAGGCTAGCGTCTACACAGATACGCAGTATTTT	CASSRGEASVYTDTQYF
.	TRBV19	.	TRBJ1-5	TGTGCCAGTAGTACCCGGTCGGATCAGCCCCAGCATTTT	CASSTRSDQPQHF
.	TRBV19	.	TRBJ2-2	TGTGCCAGTAGTACACCCACAGGGATGGTGGCCGGGGAGCTGTTTTTT	CASSTPTGMVAGELFF
.	TRBV5-6	TRBD2	TRBJ2-3	TGTGCCAGCAGCTCTAGCGGGACCACAGATACGCAGTATTTT	CASSSSGTTDTQYF
.	TRBV5-4	TRBD2	TRBJ2-3	TGTGCCAGCAGCCCAGGGACTAGCGGGAACGCAGATACGCAGTATTTT	CASSPGTSGNADTQYF
.	TRBV12-3/TRBV12-4	TRBD1	TRBJ1-2	TGTGCCAGCAGCCCGGACAGGGGGCTTGGCTACACCTTC	CASSPDRGLGYTF
.	TRBV24-1	.	TRBJ2-3	TGTGCCACCAGTCAGCCAGGTTCTCTTACAGATACGCAGTATTTT	CATSQPGSLTDTQYF
.	TRBV14	TRBD2	TRBJ2-3	TGTGCCAGCAGCCAAGGTTGGGACTATTTAGATACGCAGTATTTT	CASSQGWDYLDTQYF
.	TRBV6-5	.	TRBJ2-5	TGTGCCAGCAGCACCTCCCTAGGGACCCAGTACTTC	CASSTSLGTQYF
.	TRBV6-1	TRBD1	TRBJ1-4	TGTGCCAGCAGTGAAGGGGGACAGGCGGATGAAAAACTGTTTTTT	CASSEGGQADEKLFF
.	TRBV7-8	.	TRBJ1-2	TGTGCCAGCAGCTTAGGATGGGGGCGAGACTATGGCTACACCTTC	CASSLGWGRDYGYTF
.	TRBV19	.	TRBJ2-1	TGTGCCAGTAGTATAGCTGGAACTAGTCCCGGGGTAGGGCAGTTCTTC	CASSIAGTSPGVGQFF
.	TRBV12-3/TRBV12-4	.	TRBJ1-2	TGTGCCAGCAGTTCTACAGGGATCTATGGCTACACCTTC	CASSSTGIYGYTF
.	TRBV3-1/TRBV3-2	.	TRBJ2-5	TGTGCCAGCAGCCATGGTGACGGGAGCCGATCGTACTTC	CASSHGDGSRSYF
.	TRBV5-6	TRBD2	TRBJ2-5	TGTGCCAGCAGCTCACTAGCGGGAGAAGAGACCCAGTACTTC	CASSSLAGEETQYF
.	TRBV7-9	.	TRBJ1-2	TGTGCCAGCAGCTTAGAACAGCCCCCTGTCTTGTTC	CASSLEQPPVLF
.	TRBV4-1	.	TRBJ2-3	TGCGCCAGCAGCCTGACTCTCAGGGCCTCTCGCACAGATACGCAGTATTTT	CASSLTLRASRTDTQYF
few	TRBV3-1/TRBV3-2	.	TRBJ2-5	TGTGCCAGCAGCCAAGATTACTCTTCAGAGACCCAGTACTTC	CASSQDYSSETQYF
.	TRBV3-1/TRBV3-2	.	TRBJ2-5	TGTGCCAGCAGCCATACAAAAACAGGGTATGGGGAGACCCAGTACTTC	CASSHTKTGYGETQYF
few	TRBV29-1	.	TRBJ1-5	TGCAGCGCCTCCTTGGACAGTAATCAGCCCCAGCATTTT	CSASLDSNQPQHF